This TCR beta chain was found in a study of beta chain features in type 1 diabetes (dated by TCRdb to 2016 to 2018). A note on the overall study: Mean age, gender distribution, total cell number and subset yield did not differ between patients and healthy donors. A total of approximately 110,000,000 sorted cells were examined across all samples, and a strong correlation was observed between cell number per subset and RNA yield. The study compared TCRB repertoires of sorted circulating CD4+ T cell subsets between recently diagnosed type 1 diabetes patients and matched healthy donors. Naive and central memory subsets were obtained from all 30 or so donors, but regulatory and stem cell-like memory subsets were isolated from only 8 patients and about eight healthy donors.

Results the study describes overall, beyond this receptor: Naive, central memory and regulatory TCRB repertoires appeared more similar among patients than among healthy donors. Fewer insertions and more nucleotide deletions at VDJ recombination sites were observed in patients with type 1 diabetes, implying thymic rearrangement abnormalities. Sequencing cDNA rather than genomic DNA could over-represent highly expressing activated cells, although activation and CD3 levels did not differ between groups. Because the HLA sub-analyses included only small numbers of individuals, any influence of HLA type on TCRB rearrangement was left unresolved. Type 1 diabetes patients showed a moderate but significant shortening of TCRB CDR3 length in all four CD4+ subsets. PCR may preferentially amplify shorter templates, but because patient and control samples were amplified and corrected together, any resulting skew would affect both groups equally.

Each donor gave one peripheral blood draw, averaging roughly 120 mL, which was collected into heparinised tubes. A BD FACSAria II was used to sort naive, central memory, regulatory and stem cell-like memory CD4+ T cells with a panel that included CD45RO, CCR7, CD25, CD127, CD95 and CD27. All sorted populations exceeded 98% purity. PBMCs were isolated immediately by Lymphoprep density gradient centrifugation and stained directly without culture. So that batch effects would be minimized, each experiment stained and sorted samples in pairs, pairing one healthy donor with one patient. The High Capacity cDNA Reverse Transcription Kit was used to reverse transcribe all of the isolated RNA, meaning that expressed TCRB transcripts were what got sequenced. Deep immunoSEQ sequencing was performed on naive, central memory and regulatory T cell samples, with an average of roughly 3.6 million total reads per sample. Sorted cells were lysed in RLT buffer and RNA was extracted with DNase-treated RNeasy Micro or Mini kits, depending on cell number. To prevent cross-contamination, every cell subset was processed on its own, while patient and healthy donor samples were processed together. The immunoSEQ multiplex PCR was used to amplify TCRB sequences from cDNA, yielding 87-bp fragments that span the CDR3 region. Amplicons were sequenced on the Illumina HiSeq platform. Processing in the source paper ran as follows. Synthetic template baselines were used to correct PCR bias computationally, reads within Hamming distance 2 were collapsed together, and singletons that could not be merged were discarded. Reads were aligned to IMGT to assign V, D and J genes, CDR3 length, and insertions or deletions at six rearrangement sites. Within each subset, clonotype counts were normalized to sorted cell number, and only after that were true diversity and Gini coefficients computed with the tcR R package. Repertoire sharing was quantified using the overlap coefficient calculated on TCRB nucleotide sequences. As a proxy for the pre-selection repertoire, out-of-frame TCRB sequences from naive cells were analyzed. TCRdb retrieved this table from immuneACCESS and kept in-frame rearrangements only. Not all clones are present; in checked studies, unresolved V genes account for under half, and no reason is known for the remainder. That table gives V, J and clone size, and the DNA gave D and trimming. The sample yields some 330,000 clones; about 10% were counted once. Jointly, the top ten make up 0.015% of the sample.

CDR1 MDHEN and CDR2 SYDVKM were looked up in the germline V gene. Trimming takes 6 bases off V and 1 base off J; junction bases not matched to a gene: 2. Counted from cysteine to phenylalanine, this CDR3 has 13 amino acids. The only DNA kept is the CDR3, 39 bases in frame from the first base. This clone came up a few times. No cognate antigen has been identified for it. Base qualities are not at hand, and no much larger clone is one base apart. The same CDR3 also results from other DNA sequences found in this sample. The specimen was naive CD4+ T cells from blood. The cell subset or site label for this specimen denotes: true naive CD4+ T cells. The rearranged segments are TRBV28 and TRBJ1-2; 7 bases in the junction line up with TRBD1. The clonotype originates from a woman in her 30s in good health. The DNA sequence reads TGTGCCAGCAGCAGACAGGGTAACTATGGCTACACCTTC. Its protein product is CASSRQGNYGYTF.